One sample yielded the 2 T cell receptor beta chains listed below, sequenced in a study of low-dose radiotherapy and immunotherapy resistance in tumors. cDNA synthesis used a TRAV/TRBV-specific primer set for both chains. The TCRs were subjected to amplification over around 19 PCR cycles employing a constant-region primer in conjunction with a V-primer adapter. Using its own MiXCR run on the reads, TCRdb lists one record per CDR3 protein. The sample contains roughly 100,000 distinct CDR3 sequences, more than 20% of which appear only once. The time point was: after trial treatment. Treatment meaning: LDRT plus nivolumab, ipilimumab, low-dose cyclophosphamide and aspirin (RACIN trial). Material: PBMCs, obtained after low-dose radiotherapy plus immunotherapy. The receptors were sampled from a female donor with ovarian cancer.

This clonotype was found many times. The V and J genes are TRBV19 and TRBJ1-5, with D uncertain. The CDR3 is 14 amino acids. The germline V and J ends were trimmed by 5 bases and 2 bases, with 10 bases remaining between them. Germline assignment: CDR1 LNHDA and CDR2 SQIVND (reference sequence). This CDR3 reads CASSVIQGNQPQHF. CDR3 DNA sequence: TGTGCCAGTAGTGTAATCCAGGGCAATCAGCCCCAGCATTTT.

V and J are TRBV28 and TRBJ2-1, with 9 bases fitting TRBD2. CDR1 is MDHEN, CDR2 SYDVKM, per germline. J lost 6 bases, V lost 6 bases, and 12 bases had no gene match. This CDR3 has 16 residues. CDR3 bases: TGTGCCAGCAGCCCCCTCGTTAGCGGGAGTTTCAATGAGCAGTTCTTC. Encoded protein: CASSPLVSGSFNEQFF. Full variable domain (remainder filled in from reference TRBV28 and TRBJ2-1): DVKVTQSSRYLVKRTGEKVFLECVQDMDHENMFWYRQDPGLGLRLIYFSYDVKMKEKGDIPEGYSVSREKKERFSLILESASTNQTSMYLCASSPLVSGSFNEQFFGPGTRLTVL.